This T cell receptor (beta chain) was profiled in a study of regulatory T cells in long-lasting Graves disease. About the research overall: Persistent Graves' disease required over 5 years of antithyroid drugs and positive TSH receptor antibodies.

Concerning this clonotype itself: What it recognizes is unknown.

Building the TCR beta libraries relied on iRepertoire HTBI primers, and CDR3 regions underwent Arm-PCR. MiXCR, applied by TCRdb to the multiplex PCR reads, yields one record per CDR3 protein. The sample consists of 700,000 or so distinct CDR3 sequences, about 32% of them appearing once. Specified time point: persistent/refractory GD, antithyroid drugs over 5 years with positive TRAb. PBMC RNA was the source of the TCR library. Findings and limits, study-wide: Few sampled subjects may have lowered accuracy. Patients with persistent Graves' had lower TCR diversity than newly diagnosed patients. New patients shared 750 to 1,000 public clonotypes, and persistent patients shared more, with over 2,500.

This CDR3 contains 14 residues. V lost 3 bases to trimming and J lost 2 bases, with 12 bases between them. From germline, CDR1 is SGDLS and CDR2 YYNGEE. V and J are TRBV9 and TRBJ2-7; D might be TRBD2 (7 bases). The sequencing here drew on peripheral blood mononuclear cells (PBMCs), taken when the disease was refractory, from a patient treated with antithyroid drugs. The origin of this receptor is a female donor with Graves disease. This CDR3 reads CASSEGGDTYEQYF. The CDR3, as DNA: TGTGCCAGCAGCGAGGGGGGGGATACCTACGAGCAGTACTTC.